The 17 T cell receptor beta chains in this list originate from one sample, sequenced in a study of patients and donors after allogeneic stem cell transplantation. A single record per CDR3 protein comes from TCRdb applying MiXCR to the RT-PCR reads. This sample has 150,000 to 250,000 distinct CDR3 sequences; 40% to 45% occur once, and the top ten carry less than 40%. The sequencing input was blood, either unsorted or a sorted T cell fraction (not recorded which). The receptor set was obtained from a human donor who was either an allogeneic HSCT recipient or a stem cell or donor lymphocyte infusion donor (not recorded which). It is not recorded whose cells these are; they may come from a transplant donor.

The rearrangement links TRBV12-3 or TRBV12-4 to TRBJ2-7; 7 nucleotides match TRBD1. The CDR3 runs to 14 residues. V dropped 1 base and J dropped 3; count of bases not matched to a gene: 3. The CDR3 DNA is TGTGCCAGCAGTTTAGAGGGGGCAGGCTACGAGCAGTACTTC. This encodes CASSLEGAGYEQYF.

The chain carries TRBV24-1 and TRBJ2-1, with 8 bases lining up with TRBD1. Germline CDR1 is KGHDR and CDR2 is SFDVKD. V trimming: 9 bases; J trimming: 8 bases; junction bases outside the gene matches: 8. The CDR3 covers 13 residues. The CDR3 sequence is CATSRTGLDEQFF. CDR3 sequence (DNA): TGTGCCACCTCCAGGACAGGGTTGGATGAGCAGTTCTTC.

This clonotype was seen a handful of times. The rearrangement joins TRBV3-1 to TRBJ2-5, with D unclear. The CDR3 consists of 14 residues. Germline V gene lookup returns CDR1 LGHDT and CDR2 YNNKEL (reference sequence). The V end lost 4 bases, the J end lost 0 bases, and 9 bases lay between the germline ends. CDR3 amino acids: CASSLHSYQETQYF. CDR3 coding DNA: TGTGCCAGCAGCCTGCACTCGTACCAAGAGACCCAGTACTTC.

This clonotype has a count of ten or more. The CDR3 spells CASSFGTSGYGYTF. Written as DNA, the CDR3 is TGTGCCAGCAGTTTTGGCACCTCGGGCTATGGCTACACCTTC. The chain links TRBV28 to TRBJ1-2; D is unclear. This CDR3 comprises 14 residues. Germline CDR1 reads MDHEN; CDR2 reads SYDVKM. V lost 3 bases, J lost 4 bases, and 12 bases lay in between.

The V call is TRBV19, the J call TRBJ1-2; 9 nucleotides line up with TRBD1. This CDR3 is 17 amino acids long. From germline, CDR1 is LNHDA and CDR2 SQIVND (reference sequence). The ends lost 7 bases at V and 4 bases at J; junction bases unmatched: 16. DNA for the CDR3: TGTGCCAGTACCCGACCTCTGGGGGACAGGGCGGCCTATGGCTACACCTTC. Translating it yields CASTRPLGDRAAYGYTF. The full variable domain, its missing parts supplied by reference TRBV19 and TRBJ1-2, is DGGITQSPKYLFRKEGQNVTLSCEQNLNHDAMYWYRQDPGQGLRLIYYSQIVNDFQKGDIAEGYSVSREKKESFPLTVTSAQKNPTAFYLCASTRPLGDRAAYGYTFGSGTRLTVV.

This rearrangement joins TRBV9 to TRBJ2-5; TRBD1 agrees at 7 bases. The ends lost 3 bases at V and 0 bases at J; junction bases unmatched: 8. Germline V gives CDR1 SGDLS, CDR2 YYNGEE. The CDR3 contains 16 residues. The CDR3 here is CASSAGTASYQETQYF. The CDR3 DNA sequence: TGTGCCAGCAGCGCCGGGACAGCAAGTTACCAAGAGACCCAGTACTTC. Drawing the rest from reference TRBV9 and TRBJ2-5, the complete variable domain is DSGVTQTPKHLITATGQRVTLRCSPRSGDLSVYWYQQSLDQGLQFLIQYYNGEERAKGNILERFSAQQFPDLHSELNLSSLELGDSALYFCASSAGTASYQETQYFGPGTRLLVL.

The CDR3 region has the DNA TGTGCCTGGAGTTTCTTACAGGGGAACACTGAAGCTTTCTTT. It yields the protein CAWSFLQGNTEAFF. The chain employs TRBV30 and TRBJ1-1; perhaps TRBD1 as D (6 bases). The CDR3 is made up of 14 amino acids. Trimming stripped 2 bases from V and 1 base from J, with 11 bases between. The germline gives CDR1 GTSNPN, CDR2 SVGIG (reference sequence).

This chain uses TRBV4-3 with TRBJ1-1; TRBD1 might be the D (5 bases). With 1 base removed from V and 0 bases from J, the gap between germline ends came to 18 bases. This CDR3 has 18 amino acids. The V gene's germline CDR1 is LGHNA and CDR2 YSLEER. The CDR3 spells CASSQATVVENMNTEAFF. The CDR3 bases are TGCGCCAGCAGCCAAGCGACAGTGGTAGAGAATATGAACACTGAAGCTTTCTTT.

This clonotype appeared a few times. The chain has TRBV4-3 and TRBJ1-5; no firm D call. Germline CDR1 reads LGHNA; CDR2 reads YSLEER. CDR3 length: 15 residues. V dropped 0 bases and J dropped 0 bases, with 6 bases sitting between them. CDR3 in DNA: TGCGCCAGCAGCCAAGACCAGAATAGCAATCAGCCCCAGCATTTT. Translated, it gives CASSQDQNSNQPQHF.

This clonotype showed up just a few times. CDR3 in DNA: TGTGCCAGCAGCTTTCGGGAGGGCCCTTACAATGAGCAGTTCTTC. The encoded protein is CASSFREGPYNEQFF. The gene calls are TRBV7-6 and TRBJ2-1; 8 bases map to TRBD2. V shed 3 bases, J shed 4 bases, and the junction held 5 bases outside the gene matches. The germline V gene encodes CDR1 SGHVS and CDR2 FNYEAQ. This CDR3 is 15 amino acids long.

The rearrangement uses TRBV30 and TRBJ1-2, with D unresolved. The ends were cut back, 2 bases at V and 5 bases at J, with 9 bases in the middle. Germline V lookup: CDR1 GTSNPN, CDR2 SVGIG (reference sequence). This CDR3 has 12 residues. DNA of the CDR3: TGTGCCTGGAGTCCCTCCTCTTATGGCTACACCTTC. Protein: CAWSPSSYGYTF.

This clonotype has a handful of counts. This chain connects TRBV5-1 to TRBJ1-2; D may be TRBD1 (5 bases). This CDR3 contains 14 residues. Germline CDR1 and CDR2: SGHRS and YFSETQ. V lost 4 bases to trimming and J lost 5 bases, with 15 bases between them. CDR3 nucleotides: TGCGCCAGCAGCGGGGGACTTTACTCTTATGGCTACACCTTC. It encodes CASSGGLYSYGYTF.

In its sample, this clonotype was seen a few times. The chain carries TRBV3-1 and TRBJ1-1, with TRBD1 matching 10 bases. After removal of 6 bases from V and 3 bases from J, the junction contained 13 bases not matched to a gene. In germline, CDR1 is LGHDT, CDR2 YNNKEL (reference sequence). The CDR3 is 17 amino acids. The CDR3 DNA sequence: TGTGCCAGCAGTAAAGAACACCCCGGGACAGGGGACACTGAAGCTTTCTTT. This encodes CASSKEHPGTGDTEAFF.

This chain uses TRBV5-1 with TRBJ1-1, with D possibly TRBD1 on 5 matching bases. The germline gives CDR1 SGHRS, CDR2 YFSETQ. Trimming pared 0 bases from V and 7 bases from J, leaving 10 bases between. This CDR3 has 13 amino acids. The CDR3 sequence is CASSLGGDSEAFF. The CDR3 DNA sequence: TGCGCCAGCAGCTTGGGGGGTGACAGTGAAGCTTTCTTT.

The V call is TRBV6-5, the J call TRBJ2-7; TRBD2 matches 11 bases. J lost 3 bases, V lost 5 bases, and 6 bases had no gene match. Germline V gene lookup returns CDR1 MNHEY and CDR2 SVGAGI. CDR3 length: 15 residues. CDR3 residues: CASSPGLADYYEQYF. DNA for the CDR3: TGTGCCAGCAGTCCGGGACTAGCGGATTACTACGAGCAGTACTTC.

The CDR3, as DNA: TGCAGCGTGGTGCAGGACACAGATACGCAGTATTTT. It is translated as CSVVQDTDTQYF. This chain connects TRBV29-1 to TRBJ2-3; no reliable D call. Deletions cut 6 bases from V and 2 bases from J, with 9 bases between. This CDR3 region has 12 residues. The germline gives CDR1 SQVTM, CDR2 ANQGSEA.

The V call is TRBV29-1, the J call TRBJ1-1; D unclear. This CDR3 is 13 amino acids long. Germline V CDR1 and CDR2: SQVTM, ANQGSEA. The V and J ends lost 1 base and 0 bases respectively, with 6 bases between them. CDR3 protein: CSVEVGVNTEAFF. CDR3 nucleotide sequence: TGCAGCGTTGAAGTAGGAGTGAACACTGAAGCTTTCTTT.